These T cell receptor beta chains were read from a single sample in a study of T cells in Graves' hyperthyroidism and ophthalmopathy. TCRdb re-derived calls from the multiplex PCR reads in MiXCR, one entry per CDR3 protein. The table includes around 580,000 distinct CDR3 sequences, around 17% detected once. Sequencing used blood. All receptors come from a woman aged 18-29 years with Graves' hyperthyroidism. CDR3s leave out the opening cysteine and the closing phenylalanine or tryptophan.

CDR3 protein | V gene
ANSRDISYNEQF | TRBV28
ASSEPFRDHTEAF | TRBV25-1
SAVRDRGFVGPEAF | TRBV20-1
SARVGGTHQPQH | TRBV20-1
ASGRGNQPQH | TRBV19
ASSLISGQNYGYT | TRBV5-4
SARFLAGVGEQY | TRBV20-1
ASSLEVGPNTGELF | TRBV5-1
ASTRNTEAF | TRBV28
SASAWTGAVYGYT | TRBV20-1
SARKTSAEQF | TRBV20-1
ASSLEGNNEKLF | TRBV5-1
ATLTLSSYNEQF | TRBV20-1
SVDVDRNSYEQY | TRBV29-1
ASSYPPIDEQY | TRBV6-9
ASSLGQATSGNTIY | TRBV5-1
ASSISSGGYNEQF | TRBV19
AISESYSGANVLT | TRBV10-3
ASSESVGDGQPQH | TRBV6-4
SARGWGIGSPLH | TRBV20-1
STPRTKNTEAF | TRBV20-1
SASRDSREAF | TRBV20-1
ASSRGVTDTQY | TRBV12-3/TRBV12-4
ASSVNVRGLALDTQY | TRBV12-3/TRBV12-4
SARDRRGVY | TRBV20-1
ASSPTGAGYGYT | TRBV12-3/TRBV12-4
ASSRGDSGNTIY | TRBV7-6
ASSPLAETYEQY | TRBV12-3/TRBV12-4
ASSPPGTANEKLF | TRBV4-1
ASSIGRDSGNTIY | TRBV7-8
SAERGPEAF | TRBV20-1
ASSWGTGADTQY | TRBV27
ASSERDREFNIQY | TRBV6-1
ASSLQTGELF | TRBV6-2/TRBV6-3
ATSDGTSGGADNEQF | TRBV24-1
ASSPLQQGTEAF | TRBV18
ASSYHYRGPYNEQF | TRBV6-2/TRBV6-3
ASSSPSQLAGGGTYEQY | TRBV28
ATSEGASYNEQF | TRBV24-1
SARAGAETQY | TRBV20-1
SSYPGLVGNEQF | TRBV20-1
SARDPSGSDEQF | TRBV20-1
ASSHTRTSVRYNEQF | TRBV14
ASSPKGGGAEAF | TRBV27
ASSIHDGYTEAF | TRBV19
ASSQILHAGTYGYT | TRBV3-1
ASSPWDRGRRTGELF | TRBV3-1
ASSLNQGYEQY | TRBV7-3
ASSVTGVYEQY | TRBV5-1
ASRGAGDSPLH | TRBV12-3/TRBV12-4
ASSSGLAGEDDEQY | TRBV28
ASSARGGGNSEAF | TRBV12-3/TRBV12-4
SVDHRTGIDYGYT | TRBV29-1
ANRTSGTYNEQF | TRBV10-3
ASSIDVTGKIEAF | TRBV19